This TCR beta chain was captured by sequencing in a study of blood T cell repertoires in COVID-19. Germline V gene lookup returns CDR1 SQVTM and CDR2 ANQGSEA. Trimming cost V 3 bases and J 4 bases; bases outside gene matches: 8. The CDR3 contains 14 residues. Measured with immunoSEQ multiplex PCR; TCRdb has only the in-frame clones, and not every one. Of 200,000 or so clones listed, 85% to 90% are singletons. Followed longitudinally, the Seattle patients had been enrolled during active infection. The sequenced sample consisted of peripheral blood. The rearrangement uses TRBV29-1 and TRBJ1-1, with 7 bases that match TRBD1. This clonotype was sampled from a man aged 25-45 years with COVID-19, enrolled during active disease. This CDR3 reads CSVEEGAAGTEAFF. DNA of the CDR3: TGCAGCGTTGAGGAGGGGGCGGCAGGCACTGAAGCTTTCTTT.